This T cell receptor (beta chain) originates from a study of T-cell reconstitution after alpha-beta-depleted transplantation in children. This clonotype came up many times. Preparation of the TCRbeta library was carried out with unique molecular identifiers. In TCRdb, the PCR reads were re-called with MiXCR into one record per CDR3 protein. The sample contains around 400,000 distinct CDR3 sequences, around 21% of which appear only once. The receptor comes from a human donor who donated a stem cell graft to a child with acute myeloid leukemia. The source was PBMCs from the stem cell graft donor, collected from the stem cell graft.

This CDR3 reads CSARGDEQFF. CDR3 sequence (DNA): TGCAGTGCTAGAGGAGATGAGCAGTTCTTC. The chain couples TRBV20-1 to TRBJ2-1; D is uncertain. The germline gives CDR1 DFQATT, CDR2 SNEGSKA (reference sequence). Between the trimmed V and J ends, which lost 1 base and 8 bases, there was a span of 3 bases. The CDR3 extends over 10 amino acids.